Below, 32 T cell receptor beta chains from the same sample are listed, as sequenced in a study of spatial heterogeneity in lung cancer. Indicated time point: blood at routine non-recurrence follow-up after resection. TCRdb re-called the 5' RACE reads with MiXCR, one entry per CDR3 protein. The sample lists about 27,000 distinct CDR3 sequences; roughly 5.4% were seen once. The sample was PBMCs, taken at follow-up. Receptor source: a female donor with early-stage non-small cell lung cancer.

The table lists this clonotype with a few counts. V usage is TRBV12-3 or TRBV12-4 and J usage is TRBJ2-7, with a possible D match to TRBD2 (5 bases). CDR3 size: 12 residues. The ends were cut back, 6 bases at V and 6 bases at J, with 12 bases in the middle. This chain's CDR3 is CASSRGLSEQYF. CDR3 sequence (DNA): TGTGCCAGCAGCAGAGGGCTCTCCGAGCAGTACTTC.

This clonotype was found many times. The chain's CDR3 is CASSRTSGATDTQYF. The CDR3 region has the DNA TGTGCCAGCAGTCGGACTAGCGGGGCCACAGATACGCAGTATTTT. V gene TRBV28 combines with J gene TRBJ2-3, with 12 positions matching TRBD2. The CDR3 contains 15 residues. Germline values: CDR1 MDHEN, CDR2 SYDVKM. The J segment lost 2 bases and the V segment lost 5 bases, leaving 2 bases of the junction unmatched.

The DNA for the CDR3 is TGTGCCAGCAGTTTATGGGCGGGCACCACAGATACGCAGTATTTT. Translating gives CASSLWAGTTDTQYF. The chain uses TRBV12-3 or TRBV12-4 and TRBJ2-3; D perhaps matches TRBD2 (5 bases). The CDR3 extends over 15 amino acids. Trimming pared 2 bases from V and 2 bases from J, leaving 11 bases between.

This clonotype has ten or more counts. The V call is TRBV5-1, the J call TRBJ2-7; 9 bases map to TRBD1. CDR3 length: 15 amino acids. CDR1 is SGHRS and CDR2 is YFSETQ in the germline V gene. Losses at the gene ends were 3 bases for V and 4 bases for J; bases not matched to a gene: 8. In DNA, the CDR3 is TGCGCCAGCAGCTCGTTTGGGGGACAGGGTTACGAGCAGTACTTC. Its translation is CASSSFGGQGYEQYF.

This clonotype was seen repeatedly, ten times or more. CDR3 residues: CASSQSGGTYNEQFF. DNA for the CDR3: TGTGCCAGCAGCCAAAGCGGGGGCACCTACAATGAGCAGTTCTTC. V and J are TRBV7-2 and TRBJ2-1, with 8 bases aligning to TRBD2. The germline V gene has CDR1 SGHTA and CDR2 FQGNSA. J lost 2 bases, V lost 5 bases, and 5 bases had no gene match. The CDR3 loop spans 15 amino acids.

In its sample, this clonotype was seen many times. The gene calls are TRBV20-1 and TRBJ2-7; 7 bases fit TRBD1. Per the germline V gene, CDR1 is DFQATT and CDR2 is SNEGSKA (reference sequence). This CDR3 has 13 residues. Trimming took 3 bases from V and 2 from J; bases not matched to a gene: 4. CDR3 sequence (DNA): TGCAGTGCTAGGATTGGGACAGCCTACGAGCAGTACTTC. Translation: CSARIGTAYEQYF.

This clonotype was found a few times. The rearrangement joins TRBV7-2 to TRBJ2-7; TRBD1 matches at 7 bases. J was trimmed by 2 bases and V by 2 bases; bases with no gene match: 12. The germline gives CDR1 SGHTA, CDR2 FQGNSA. This CDR3 comprises 17 residues. CDR3 region: CASSLSLDRKSAYEQYF. The CDR3 DNA follows: TGTGCCAGCAGCTTAAGCCTGGACAGGAAGTCAGCCTACGAGCAGTACTTC. The whole variable domain, remainder taken from reference TRBV7-2 and TRBJ2-7, is GAGVSQSPSNKVTEKGKDVELRCDPISGHTALYWYRQSLGQGLEFLIYFQGNSAPDKSGLPSDRFSAERTGGSVSTLTIQRTQQEDSAVYLCASSLSLDRKSAYEQYFGPGTRLTVT.

This clonotype appeared a few times. The V call is TRBV4-3, the J call TRBJ1-2; TRBD1 aligns across 9 bases. This CDR3 has 17 amino acids. CDR1 and CDR2 (germline): LGHNA, YSLEER. The V and J ends lost 1 base and 0 bases, in that order; junction bases with no gene match: 6. For the CDR3, the DNA is TGCGCCAGCAGCCAAGGCCCAGGACAGGGGCCTAACTATGGCTACACCTTC. Protein: CASSQGPGQGPNYGYTF.

This clonotype was counted ten times or more. The chain is built from TRBV12-3 or TRBV12-4 and TRBJ2-5; 9 bases agree with TRBD2. The CDR3 runs 16 residues. J lost 0 bases, V lost 4 bases, and 6 bases had no gene match. CDR3 region: CASSYFSGGDQETQYF. CDR3 nucleotides: TGTGCCAGCAGTTACTTTAGCGGGGGAGACCAAGAGACCCAGTACTTC.

Ten or more counts support this clonotype. V gene TRBV7-2 combines with J gene TRBJ2-5; the D gene is possibly TRBD2 (5 bases). V gave up 1 base and J gave up 5 bases, with 20 bases separating them. The germline V gene has CDR1 SGHTA and CDR2 FQGNSA. The CDR3 covers 17 residues. The CDR3 DNA is TGTGCCAGCAGCTTAGGATCCGGGAACGATGCCACGGAGACCCAGTACTTC. The encoded protein is CASSLGSGNDATETQYF. Looking up the rest from reference TRBV7-2 and TRBJ2-5 gives the full variable domain: GAGVSQSPSNKVTEKGKDVELRCDPISGHTALYWYRQSLGQGLEFLIYFQGNSAPDKSGLPSDRFSAERTGGSVSTLTIQRTQQEDSAVYLCASSLGSGNDATETQYFGPGTRLLVL.

This clonotype was recorded many times. The chain links TRBV6-2 or TRBV6-3 to TRBJ2-5; maybe TRBD1 (5 bases). CDR3 size: 13 residues. The germline CDR1 and CDR2 sequences are MNHEY and SVGEGT. The V end lost 2 bases, the J end lost 5 bases, and 9 bases lay between the germline ends. The CDR3 here is CASSYARVETQYF. The CDR3 nucleotides read TGTGCCAGCAGTTACGCCAGGGTCGAGACCCAGTACTTC.

This clonotype was recorded at least ten times. The chain links TRBV28 to TRBJ2-1; 15 bases match TRBD2. Germline CDR1 is MDHEN and CDR2 is SYDVKM. CDR3 length: 17 residues. With V trimmed by 5 bases and J by 7 bases, 9 bases remained unmatched. CDR3 sequence reads: CASSLGLAGGPLNEQFF. The CDR3 region has the DNA TGTGCCAGCAGTCTAGGACTAGCGGGAGGGCCTTTAAATGAGCAGTTCTTC.

This clonotype has at least ten counts. This rearrangement joins TRBV4-3 to TRBJ2-7; D is unresolved. Germline V gives CDR1 LGHNA, CDR2 YSLEER. Trimming took 0 bases from V and 3 from J, leaving 18 bases between them. The CDR3 runs to 17 residues. This chain's CDR3 is CASSQDLPITVIYEQYF. The CDR3 bases are TGCGCCAGCAGCCAAGATCTTCCGATAACGGTAATCTACGAGCAGTACTTC.

The rearrangement links TRBV7-2 to TRBJ2-2; TRBD2 aligns across 7 bases. The V and J ends lost 0 bases and 6 bases, in that order; junction bases with no gene match: 10. Germline V gene data show CDR1 as SGHTA and CDR2 as FQGNSA. CDR3 size: 17 residues. CDR3 loop: CASSLASGGTGAGELFF. In nucleotides, the CDR3 is TGTGCCAGCAGCTTAGCGTCGGGGGGAACGGGAGCCGGGGAGCTGTTTTTT. The variable domain in full, completed from reference TRBV7-2 and TRBJ2-2, reads GAGVSQSPSNKVTEKGKDVELRCDPISGHTALYWYRQSLGQGLEFLIYFQGNSAPDKSGLPSDRFSAERTGGSVSTLTIQRTQQEDSAVYLCASSLASGGTGAGELFFGEGSRLTVL.

This clonotype was picked up many times. The chain recombines TRBV6-2 or TRBV6-3 with TRBJ2-6; D is undetermined. CDR1 is MNHEY and CDR2 is SVGEGT in the germline V gene. The CDR3 contains 16 residues. Deletions cut 3 bases from V and 0 bases from J, with 9 bases between. The CDR3 sequence: CASSYGRLSGANVLTF. CDR3 DNA sequence: TGTGCCAGCAGTTATGGGCGGCTCTCTGGGGCCAACGTCCTGACTTTC.

The chain has TRBV15 and TRBJ2-5; D unclear. Trimming stripped 2 bases from V and 5 bases from J, with 6 bases between. CDR1 and CDR2 from the germline V gene are LNHNV and YYDKDF (reference sequence). This CDR3 comprises 12 residues. The CDR3 sequence is CATSRPRETQYF. CDR3 coding DNA: TGTGCCACCAGCAGACCTCGGGAGACCCAGTACTTC.

This clonotype was counted ten times or more. The V gene is TRBV3-1, the J gene TRBJ2-2; 7 nucleotides match TRBD2. This CDR3 has 13 residues. Germline V gene data show CDR1 as LGHDT and CDR2 as YNNKEL (reference sequence). V dropped 8 bases and J dropped 1; count of bases not matched to a gene: 1. The CDR3 sequence is CASLAENTGELFF. DNA of the CDR3: TGTGCCAGCCTAGCGGAGAACACCGGGGAGCTGTTTTTT. Variable domain in full (rest from reference TRBV3-1 and TRBJ2-2): DTAVSQTPKYLVTQMGNDKSIKCEQNLGHDTMYWYKQDSKKFLKIMFSYNNKELIINETVPNRFSPKSPDKAHLNLHINSLELGDSAVYFCASLAENTGELFFGEGSRLTVL.

CDR3 loop: CASRETSAYEQYF. DNA for the CDR3: TGTGCCAGCAGGGAGACTAGCGCCTACGAGCAGTACTTC. The chain joins TRBV6-2 or TRBV6-3 to TRBJ2-7; 8 bases map to TRBD2. Germline assignment: CDR1 MNHEY and CDR2 SVGEGT. The CDR3 sequence is 13 residues long. Germline trimming cut 6 bases from V and 2 bases from J; bases unmatched to any gene: 3.

This clonotype ranks as medium-sized (0.01 to 0.1%). The chain joins TRBV7-8 to TRBJ2-5; the match to TRBD2 covers 11 bases. Per germline, CDR1 SGHVS and CDR2 FQNEAQ. V shed 4 bases and J 4 bases; nucleotides not matched to a gene: 8. The CDR3 spans 16 residues. The CDR3 protein is CASSSLSGGAGETQYF. In DNA form, the CDR3 reads TGTGCCAGCAGCTCTCTTAGCGGGGGGGCCGGAGAGACCCAGTACTTC.

The table lists this clonotype with many counts. V gene TRBV20-1 combines with J gene TRBJ2-5, with D unclear. Trimming removed 0 bases from V and 2 bases from J, with 13 bases in between. Germline assignment: CDR1 DFQATT and CDR2 SNEGSKA (reference sequence). The CDR3 is 15 amino acids. Written as DNA, the CDR3 is TGCAGTGCTAGAGAAATCGCTGGCAATCAAGAGACCCAGTACTTC. Translating gives CSAREIAGNQETQYF.

This clonotype was seen many times. V is TRBV25-1 and J is TRBJ2-5, with D uncertain. Germline V gene data show CDR1 as MGHDK and CDR2 as SYGVNS. The CDR3 contains 12 residues. V shed 8 bases and J shed 2 bases, with 9 bases lying between them. The CDR3 DNA follows: TGTGCCAGCCACCGAGGTCAAGAGACCCAGTACTTC. It translates to CASHRGQETQYF.

This clonotype has ten or more counts. The chain joins TRBV7-6 to TRBJ2-5; a possible D gene is TRBD2 (5 bases). The CDR3 covers 11 residues. With 5 bases removed from V and 9 bases from J, the gap between germline ends came to 10 bases. The V gene's germline CDR1 is SGHVS and CDR2 FNYEAQ. The CDR3 spells CASSGSVSQYF. Written as DNA, the CDR3 is TGTGCCAGCAGCGGTAGCGTGTCCCAGTACTTC.

This clonotype was recorded a few times. V and J are TRBV27 and TRBJ1-5; D remains ambiguous. Trimming left V 6 bases short and J 0 bases short, with 9 bases between. CDR1 MNHEY and CDR2 SMNVEV come from the germline V gene (reference sequence). This CDR3 has 14 amino acids. CDR3 loop: CASRASLSNQPQHF. The CDR3 DNA sequence: TGTGCCAGCAGGGCGAGCCTTAGCAATCAGCCCCAGCATTTT.

This chain joins TRBV7-8 and TRBJ2-5; the match to TRBD2 covers 12 bases. Germline lookup yields CDR1 SGHVS and CDR2 FQNEAQ. This CDR3 comprises 16 residues. V lost 5 bases and J lost 1; bases outside the gene matches: 5. The CDR3 region is CASSDRTSGAQETQYF. The CDR3 nucleotides are TGTGCCAGCAGCGATCGGACTAGCGGGGCCCAAGAGACCCAGTACTTC.

The table lists this clonotype with many counts. The rearrangement joins TRBV12-3 or TRBV12-4 to TRBJ2-7; D uncertain. CDR3 length: 12 residues. Trimming shortened V by 3 bases and J by 3 bases, and 6 bases separated the two germline ends. As DNA, the CDR3 is TGTGCCAGCAGTTTCTCGGGCTACGAGCAGTACTTC. It specifies CASSFSGYEQYF.

Ten or more counts support this clonotype. The CDR3 here is CASSPRGSTGELFF. In DNA, the CDR3 is TGTGCCAGCAGCCCCCGCGGGTCCACCGGGGAGCTGTTTTTT. The chain uses TRBV7-6 and TRBJ2-2; possibly TRBD2 for D (5 bases). The germline CDR1 and CDR2 sequences are SGHVS and FNYEAQ. V shed 5 bases and J shed 4 bases, with 11 bases lying between them. The CDR3 is 14 amino acids.

The chain uses TRBV20-1 and TRBJ1-3; 11 bases match TRBD1. The CDR3 runs to 14 residues. V was pared by 3 bases and J by 2 bases, with 0 bases of the junction left unmatched. In germline, CDR1 is DFQATT, CDR2 SNEGSKA (reference sequence). The chain's CDR3 is CSARGQGAGNTIYF. The CDR3 DNA sequence: TGCAGTGCTAGGGGACAGGGGGCTGGAAACACCATATATTTT.

V is TRBV5-1 and J is TRBJ1-1, with 11 positions matching TRBD1. The CDR3 is 15 amino acids. V trimming: 4 bases; J trimming: 6 bases; junction bases outside the gene matches: 8. Germline V gives CDR1 SGHRS, CDR2 YFSETQ. The CDR3 spells CASSPRDRGESEAFF. The CDR3 bases are TGCGCCAGCAGCCCCCGGGACAGGGGGGAATCTGAAGCTTTCTTT.

This clonotype was detected ten times or more. The J gene is TRBJ1-2, the V gene TRBV7-2; TRBD1 might be the D (6 bases). Germline CDR1 SGHTA, CDR2 FQGNSA. V was pared by 7 bases and J by 4 bases, with 13 bases between. The length of the CDR3 is 13 residues. The CDR3 nucleotides read TGTGCCAGCATCCCCCCGGGGGCCTATGGCTACACCTTC. It is translated as CASIPPGAYGYTF.

In its sample, this clonotype was seen many times. This clone may be a read error of a much larger clone one base away. This chain joins TRBV7-2 and TRBJ2-7; D gene unclear. Germline V gives CDR1 SGHTA, CDR2 FQGNSA. V was pared by 4 bases and J by 0 bases, with 4 bases between. The CDR3 loop spans 12 amino acids. The CDR3 protein is CASSSSSYEQYF. For the CDR3, the DNA is TGTGCCAGCAGCTCGAGCTCCTACGAGCAGTACTTC.

This clonotype was counted ten times or more. One junction end disagrees with the germline gene, perhaps due to a read error. The V gene is TRBV20-1, the J gene TRBJ2-5; D possibly corresponds to TRBD1 (5 bases). CDR3 length: 12 residues. The germline V gene has CDR1 DFQATT and CDR2 SNEGSKA (reference sequence). DNA for the CDR3: TGCAGTGCTAGACGACAGCAAGGGACCCAGTACTTC. Translated: CSARRQQGTQYF.

The chain links TRBV7-8 to TRBJ1-1; the D gene is possibly TRBD1 (6 bases). CDR1 is SGHVS, CDR2 FQNEAQ, per germline. The CDR3 sequence is 16 residues long. Between the trimmed V and J ends, which lost 1 base and 5 bases, there was a span of 17 bases. The CDR3 protein is CASSLEARQGRTEAFF. The CDR3 DNA is TGTGCCAGCAGCTTAGAGGCTCGCCAGGGGAGGACTGAAGCTTTCTTT.